This TCR beta chain was recovered during a study of blood T cell repertoires in COVID-19. Method: immunoSEQ multiplex PCR; TCRdb's copy keeps in-frame clones and lacks some. Found here are 200,000 to 250,000 clones, just over 85% of them singletons; the top ten hold 1.3% to 1.5%. V was trimmed by 1 base and J by 5 bases, leaving 9 bases between them. The V gene's germline CDR1 is LGHDT and CDR2 YNNKEL (reference sequence). The CDR3 is 14 residues long. The rearrangement joins TRBV3-1 (or the pseudogene TRBV3-2) to TRBJ1-3; D is undetermined. The sequenced sample consisted of peripheral blood. The clonotype originates from an elderly man with acute or convalescent COVID-19. The CDR3 bases are TGTGCCAGCAGCCAAGGCGCAGGTAGAAACACCATATATTTT. Protein sequence: CASSQGAGRNTIYF.